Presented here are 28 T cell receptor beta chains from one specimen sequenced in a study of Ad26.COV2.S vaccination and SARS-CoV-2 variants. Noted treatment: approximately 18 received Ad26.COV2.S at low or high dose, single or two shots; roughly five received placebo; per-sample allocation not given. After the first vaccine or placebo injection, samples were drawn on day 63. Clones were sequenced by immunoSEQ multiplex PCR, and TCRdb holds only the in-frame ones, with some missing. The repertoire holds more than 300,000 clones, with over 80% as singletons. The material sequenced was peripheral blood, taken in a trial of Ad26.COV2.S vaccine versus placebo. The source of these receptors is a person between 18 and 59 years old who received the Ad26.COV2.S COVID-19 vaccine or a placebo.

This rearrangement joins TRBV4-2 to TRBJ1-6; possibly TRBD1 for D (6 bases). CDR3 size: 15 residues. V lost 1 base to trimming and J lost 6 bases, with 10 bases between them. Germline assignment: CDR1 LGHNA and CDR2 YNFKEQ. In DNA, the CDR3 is TGTGCCAGCAGCCAAGTTGACAGGCCTAATTCACCCCTCCACTTT. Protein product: CASSQVDRPNSPLHF.

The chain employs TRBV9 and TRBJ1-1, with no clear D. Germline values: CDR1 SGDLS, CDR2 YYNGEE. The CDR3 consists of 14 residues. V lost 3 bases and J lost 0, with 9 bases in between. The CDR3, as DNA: TGTGCCAGCAGCGCGGCCCCAATGAACACTGAAGCTTTCTTT. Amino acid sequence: CASSAAPMNTEAFF.

In DNA, the CDR3 is TGTGCCAGCAGTGAAGCGCTTGGACAGGTGTCCTACGAGCAGTACTTC. Translated: CASSEALGQVSYEQYF. This rearrangement joins TRBV2 to TRBJ2-7, with 7 bases identical to TRBD1. V was pared by 0 bases and J by 1 base, with 6 bases of the junction left unmatched. The CDR3 is 16 amino acids. The germline gives CDR1 SNHLY, CDR2 FYNNEI.

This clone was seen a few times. The CDR3 loop reads CASQGGRTNTEAFF. In DNA form, the CDR3 reads TGTGCCAGCCAAGGGGGACGGACGAACACTGAAGCTTTCTTT. The chain employs TRBV6-6 and TRBJ1-1; D possibly corresponds to TRBD1 (6 bases). The CDR3 totals 14 residues. Per germline, CDR1 MNHNY and CDR2 SVGAGI (reference sequence). V was clipped by 8 bases and J by 1 base, with 14 bases between them.

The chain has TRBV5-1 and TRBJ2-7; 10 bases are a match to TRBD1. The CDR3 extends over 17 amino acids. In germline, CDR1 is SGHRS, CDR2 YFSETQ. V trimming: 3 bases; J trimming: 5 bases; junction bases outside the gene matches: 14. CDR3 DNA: TGCGCCAGCAGCTGGAGACCCGGGACAGGGGTTACCCACGAGCAGTACTTC. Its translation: CASSWRPGTGVTHEQYF.

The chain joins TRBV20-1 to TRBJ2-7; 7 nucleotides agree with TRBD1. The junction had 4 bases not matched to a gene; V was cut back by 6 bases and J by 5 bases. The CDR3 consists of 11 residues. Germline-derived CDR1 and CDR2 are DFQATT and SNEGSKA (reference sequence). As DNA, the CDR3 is TGCAGTGCGGAACAGGGGAACGAGCAGTACTTC. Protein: CSAEQGNEQYF.

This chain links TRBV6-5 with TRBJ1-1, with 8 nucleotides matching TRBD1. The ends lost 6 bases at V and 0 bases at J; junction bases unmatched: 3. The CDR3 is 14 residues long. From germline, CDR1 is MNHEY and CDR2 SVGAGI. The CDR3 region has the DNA TGTGCCAGCAGCCTGGGACAGGTGAACACTGAAGCTTTCTTT. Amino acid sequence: CASSLGQVNTEAFF.

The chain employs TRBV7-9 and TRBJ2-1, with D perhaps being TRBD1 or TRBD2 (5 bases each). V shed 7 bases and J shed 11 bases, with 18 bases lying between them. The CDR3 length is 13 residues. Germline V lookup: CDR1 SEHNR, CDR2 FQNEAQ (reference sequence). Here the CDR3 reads CASNAGTGEKQFF. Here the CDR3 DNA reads TGTGCCAGCAACGCCGGGACGGGCGAAAAGCAGTTCTTC.

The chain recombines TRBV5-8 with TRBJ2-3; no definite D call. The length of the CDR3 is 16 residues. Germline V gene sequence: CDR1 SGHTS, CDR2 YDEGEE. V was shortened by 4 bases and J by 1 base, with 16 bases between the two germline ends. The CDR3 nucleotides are TGTGCCAGCAGCGTCAAACAGAGACTTCGCACAGATACGCAGTATTTT. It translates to CASSVKQRLRTDTQYF.

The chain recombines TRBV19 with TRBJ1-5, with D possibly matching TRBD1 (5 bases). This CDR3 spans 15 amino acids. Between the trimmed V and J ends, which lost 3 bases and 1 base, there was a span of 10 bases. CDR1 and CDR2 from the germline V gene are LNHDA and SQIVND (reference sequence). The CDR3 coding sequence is TGTGCCAGTAGTATTTCGGAGGGGAGCAATCAGCCCCAGCATTTT. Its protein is CASSISEGSNQPQHF.

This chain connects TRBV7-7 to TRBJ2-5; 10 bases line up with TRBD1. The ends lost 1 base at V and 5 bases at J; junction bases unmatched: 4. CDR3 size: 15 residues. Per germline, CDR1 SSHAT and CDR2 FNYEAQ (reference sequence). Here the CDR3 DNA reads TGTGCCAGCAGCTTAGGACAGGGGGCTCGGGAGACCCAGTACTTC. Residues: CASSLGQGARETQYF.

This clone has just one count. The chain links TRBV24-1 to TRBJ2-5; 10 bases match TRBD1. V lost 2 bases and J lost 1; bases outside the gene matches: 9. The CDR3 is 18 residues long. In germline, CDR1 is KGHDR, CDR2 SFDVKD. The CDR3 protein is CATSDWGQGKSLQETQYF. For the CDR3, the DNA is TGTGCCACCAGTGATTGGGGACAGGGGAAGTCCCTCCAAGAGACCCAGTACTTC.

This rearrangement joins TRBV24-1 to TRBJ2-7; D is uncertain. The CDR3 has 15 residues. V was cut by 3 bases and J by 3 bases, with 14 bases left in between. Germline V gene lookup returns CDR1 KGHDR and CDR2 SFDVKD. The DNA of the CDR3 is TGTGCCACCAGTGATAGGCAGAAGAAGTTCTACGAGCAGTACTTC. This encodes CATSDRQKKFYEQYF.

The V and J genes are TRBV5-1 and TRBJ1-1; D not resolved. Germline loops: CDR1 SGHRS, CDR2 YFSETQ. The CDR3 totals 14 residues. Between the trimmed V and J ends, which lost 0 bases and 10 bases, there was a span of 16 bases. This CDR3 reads CASSLDSPWEGAFF. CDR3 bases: TGCGCCAGCAGCTTGGACAGCCCTTGGGAGGGAGCTTTCTTT.

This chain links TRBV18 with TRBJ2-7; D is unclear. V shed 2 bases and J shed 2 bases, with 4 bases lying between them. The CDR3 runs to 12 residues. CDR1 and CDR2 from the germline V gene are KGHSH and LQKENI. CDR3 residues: CASSPTTYEQYF. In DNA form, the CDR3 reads TGTGCCAGCTCACCAACAACCTACGAGCAGTACTTC.

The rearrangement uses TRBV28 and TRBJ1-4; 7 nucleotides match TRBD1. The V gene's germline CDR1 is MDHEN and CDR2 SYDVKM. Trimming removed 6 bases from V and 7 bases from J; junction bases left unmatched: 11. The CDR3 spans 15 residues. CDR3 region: CASSGPDRISEKLFF. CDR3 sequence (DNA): TGTGCCAGCAGCGGCCCGGACAGGATAAGTGAAAAACTGTTTTTT.

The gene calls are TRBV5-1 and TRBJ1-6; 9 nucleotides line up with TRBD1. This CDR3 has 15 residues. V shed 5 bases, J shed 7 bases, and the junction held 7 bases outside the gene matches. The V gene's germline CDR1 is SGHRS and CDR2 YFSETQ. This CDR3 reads CASRDQTGGNSPLHF. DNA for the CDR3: TGCGCCAGCAGGGACCAGACAGGGGGAAATTCACCCCTCCACTTT.

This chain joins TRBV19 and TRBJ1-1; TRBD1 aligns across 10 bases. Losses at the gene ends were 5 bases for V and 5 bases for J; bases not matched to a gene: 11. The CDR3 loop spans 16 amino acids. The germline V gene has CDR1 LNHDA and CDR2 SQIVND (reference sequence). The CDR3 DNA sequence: TGTGCCAGTAGTTTCCGGGACAGGGGAGGTCAAACTGAAGCTTTCTTT. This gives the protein CASSFRDRGGQTEAFF.

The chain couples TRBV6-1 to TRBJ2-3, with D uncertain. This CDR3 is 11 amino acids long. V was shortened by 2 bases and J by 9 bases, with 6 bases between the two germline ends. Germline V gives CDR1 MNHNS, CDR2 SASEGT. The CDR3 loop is CASSETGTQYF. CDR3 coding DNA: TGTGCCAGCAGTGAAACCGGGACGCAGTATTTT.

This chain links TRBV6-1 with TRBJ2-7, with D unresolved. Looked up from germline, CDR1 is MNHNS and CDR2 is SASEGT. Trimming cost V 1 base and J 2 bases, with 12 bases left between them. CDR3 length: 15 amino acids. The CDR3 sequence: CASSEDWQEPYEQYF. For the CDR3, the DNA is TGTGCCAGCAGTGAAGACTGGCAGGAACCCTACGAGCAGTACTTC.

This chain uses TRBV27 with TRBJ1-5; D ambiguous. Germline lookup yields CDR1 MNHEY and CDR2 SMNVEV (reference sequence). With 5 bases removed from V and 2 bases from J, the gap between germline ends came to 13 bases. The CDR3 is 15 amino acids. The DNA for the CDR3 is TGTGCCAGCAGTAGGTCCGTGCTAGGCAATCAGCCCCAGCATTTT. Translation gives CASSRSVLGNQPQHF.

The CDR3 protein is CASSPRQGGRETQYF. The CDR3 DNA is TGTGCCAGCAGCCCCCGACAGGGGGGGAGGGAGACCCAGTACTTC. This chain uses TRBV11-3 with TRBJ2-5; 9 nucleotides align to TRBD1. Germline values: CDR1 SGHNT, CDR2 YENEEA. The J segment lost 5 bases and the V segment lost 5 bases, leaving 9 bases of the junction unmatched. The CDR3 length is 15 residues.

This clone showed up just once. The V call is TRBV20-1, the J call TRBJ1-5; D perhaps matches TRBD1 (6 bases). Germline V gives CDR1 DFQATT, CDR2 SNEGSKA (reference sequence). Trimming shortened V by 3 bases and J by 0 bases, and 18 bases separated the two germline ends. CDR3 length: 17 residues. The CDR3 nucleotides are TGCAGTGCTAGTAAGGACAGTGGCTACTATAGCAATCAGCCCCAGCATTTT. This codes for CSASKDSGYYSNQPQHF.

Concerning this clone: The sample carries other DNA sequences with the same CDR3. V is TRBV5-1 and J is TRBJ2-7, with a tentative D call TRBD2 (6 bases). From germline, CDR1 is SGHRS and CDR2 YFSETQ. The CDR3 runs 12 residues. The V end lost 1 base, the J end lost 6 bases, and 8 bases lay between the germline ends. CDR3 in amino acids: CASSLFGGEQYF. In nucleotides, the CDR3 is TGCGCCAGCAGCTTGTTCGGGGGCGAGCAGTACTTC.

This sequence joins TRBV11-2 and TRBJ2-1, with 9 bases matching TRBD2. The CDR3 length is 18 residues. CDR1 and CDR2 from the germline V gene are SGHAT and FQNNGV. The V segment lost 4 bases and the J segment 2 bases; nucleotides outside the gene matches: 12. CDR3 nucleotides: TGTGCCAGCAGCTCTAAGGGACTGGCGGGGGGGACCTACAATGAGCAGTTCTTC. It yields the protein CASSSKGLAGGTYNEQFF. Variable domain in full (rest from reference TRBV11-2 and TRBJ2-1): EAGVAQSPRYKIIEKRQSVAFWCNPISGHATLYWYQQILGQGPKLLIQFQNNGVVDDSQLPKDRFSAERLKGVDSTLKIQPAKLEDSAVYLCASSSKGLAGGTYNEQFFGPGTRLTVL.

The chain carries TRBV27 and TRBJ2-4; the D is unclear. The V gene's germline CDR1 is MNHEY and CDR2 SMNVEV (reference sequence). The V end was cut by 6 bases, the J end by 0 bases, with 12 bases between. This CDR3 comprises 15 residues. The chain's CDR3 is CASRDYSGAKNIQYF. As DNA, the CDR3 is TGTGCCAGCAGGGATTACTCTGGAGCCAAAAACATTCAGTACTTC.

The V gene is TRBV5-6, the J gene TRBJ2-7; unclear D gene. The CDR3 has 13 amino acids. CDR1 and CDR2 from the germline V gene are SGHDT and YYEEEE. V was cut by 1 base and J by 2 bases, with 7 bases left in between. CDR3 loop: CASSLRVTYEQYF. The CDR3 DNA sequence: TGTGCCAGCAGCTTGCGGGTCACCTACGAGCAGTACTTC.

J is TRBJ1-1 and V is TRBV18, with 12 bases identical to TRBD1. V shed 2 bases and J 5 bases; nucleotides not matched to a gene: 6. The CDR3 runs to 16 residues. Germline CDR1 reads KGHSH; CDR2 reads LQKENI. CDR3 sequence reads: CASSPLWDRGRTEAFF. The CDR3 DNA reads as TGTGCCAGCTCACCATTGTGGGACAGGGGGCGGACTGAAGCTTTCTTT.